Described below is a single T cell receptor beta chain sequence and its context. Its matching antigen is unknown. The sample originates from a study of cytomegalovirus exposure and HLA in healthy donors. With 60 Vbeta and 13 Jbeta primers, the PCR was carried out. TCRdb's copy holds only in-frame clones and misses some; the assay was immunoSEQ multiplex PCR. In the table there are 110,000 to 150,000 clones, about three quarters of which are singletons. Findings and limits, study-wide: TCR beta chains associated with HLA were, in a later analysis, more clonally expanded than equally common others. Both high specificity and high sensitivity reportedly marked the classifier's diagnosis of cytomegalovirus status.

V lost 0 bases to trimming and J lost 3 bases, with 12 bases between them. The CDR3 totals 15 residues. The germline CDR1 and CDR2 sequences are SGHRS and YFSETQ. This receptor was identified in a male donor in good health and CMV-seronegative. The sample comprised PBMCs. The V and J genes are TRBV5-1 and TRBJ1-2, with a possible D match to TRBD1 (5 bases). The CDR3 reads CASSLGFQGYYGYTF. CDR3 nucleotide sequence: TGCGCCAGCAGCTTGGGGTTTCAGGGATACTATGGCTACACCTTC.